This T cell receptor (beta chain) was identified in a study of T cells in Graves' hyperthyroidism and ophthalmopathy. The length of the CDR3 is 13 residues. The germline gives CDR1 LNHDA, CDR2 SQIVND (reference sequence). The V end lost 5 bases, the J end lost 7 bases, and 15 bases lay between the germline ends. What was amplified from RNA transcripts were TCR beta CDR3 regions. With the HTBI primer set, the TCR CDR3 went through a first round of RT-PCR. TCRdb itself ran the multiplex PCR reads through MiXCR, one entry per CDR3 protein. The sample lists about 360,000 distinct CDR3 sequences; about a fifth were seen once. About 10 ml fresh peripheral blood yielded the PBMCs. This clonotype was picked up one time.

This chain connects TRBV19 to TRBJ2-7; D might be TRBD1 (6 bases). Sequencing used blood. This sequence originates from a woman younger than 35 with Graves' hyperthyroidism. This chain's CDR3 is CASSFSQGNEQYF. In DNA, the CDR3 is TGTGCCAGTAGTTTCTCGCAGGGGAATGAGCAGTACTTC. The whole variable domain, filled in from reference TRBV19 and TRBJ2-7, reads DGGITQSPKYLFRKEGQNVTLSCEQNLNHDAMYWYRQDPGQGLRLIYYSQIVNDFQKGDIAEGYSVSREKKESFPLTVTSAQKNPTAFYLCASSFSQGNEQYFGPGTRLTVT.